A selection of T cell receptor beta chains follows, all from one sample in a study of blood T cell repertoires in COVID-19. Using immunoSEQ multiplex PCR, the repertoire was profiled, and TCRdb retains in-frame clones only, with some absent. The sample lists approximately 190,000 clones; about 82% were seen once. Specimen: peripheral blood. The receptors derive from a woman aged 25 to 39 with acute or convalescent COVID-19. Each CDR3 is given with its conserved first and last residue. The D gene is left open where the match is weak. Rows may omit the clone size; those that give it use once, few, many or a size class.

j_call	clone_size	d_call	v_call	cdr3_nt	cdr3_aa
TRBJ1-2	.	.	TRBV14	TGTGCCAGCAGCCCTACAGGGTATGGCTACACCTTC	CASSPTGYGYTF
TRBJ2-7	few	.	TRBV6-5	TGTGCCAGCAGGAGGGCCGGATACGAGCAGTACTTC	CASRRAGYEQYF
TRBJ2-2	once	.	TRBV12-3/TRBV12-4	TGTGCCAGCGACGAGGGCGGGGAGCTGTTTTTT	CASDEGGELFF
TRBJ1-1	few	.	TRBV19	TGTGCCAGTAGTACCAGGTTAACTGAAGCTTTCTTT	CASSTRLTEAFF
TRBJ2-3	.	TRBD2	TRBV11-2	TGTGCCAGCAGCTTAGGGCTAGCGGGGGGGCGAGCCGATACGCAGTATTTT	CASSLGLAGGRADTQYF
TRBJ1-1	few	TRBD1	TRBV5-6	TGTGCCAGCAGCTTGGCGTCTGGACAGGATGCTTTCTTT	CASSLASGQDAFF
TRBJ1-5	.	.	TRBV2	TGTGCCAGCAGGGCTCAGGGGCAGAATCAGCCCCAGCATTTT	CASRAQGQNQPQHF
TRBJ1-2	.	TRBD1	TRBV7-9	TGTGCCAGCAGCCCCGGGACAGTGAACTATGGCTACACCTTC	CASSPGTVNYGYTF
TRBJ2-4	many	TRBD2	TRBV3-1/TRBV3-2	TGTGCCAGCAGCCAACGCGGGAGTGTAGCCAAAAACATTCAGTACTTC	CASSQRGSVAKNIQYF
TRBJ1-5	.	.	TRBV6-6	TGTGCCAGCAGTTCGGGTCAGCCCCAGCATTTT	CASSSGQPQHF
TRBJ2-5	.	TRBD2	TRBV5-4	TGTGCCAGCAGCTTCTTCGTCTCGACCGGGACTAGCGGGGAGACCCAGTACTTC	CASSFFVSTGTSGETQYF
TRBJ1-2	.	TRBD1	TRBV19	TGTGCCAGTAGCAAGGCCCTTACGCGGGACAGCTCTTTGAACTATGGCTACACCTTC	CASSKALTRDSSLNYGYTF
TRBJ1-1	.	.	TRBV6-1	TGTGCCAGCAGTGATCAGGGGTTCCTACTGAACACTGAAGCTTTCTTT	CASSDQGFLLNTEAFF
TRBJ2-7	.	.	TRBV28	TGTGCCAGCGCCGGAGGGGCTACCTACGAGCAGTACTTC	CASAGGATYEQYF
TRBJ2-1	once	TRBD1	TRBV29-1	TGCAGCGTCGAGGACAGGAGCTCCTACAATGAGCAGTTCTTC	CSVEDRSSYNEQFF
TRBJ2-7	.	.	TRBV19	TGTGCCACCTCCCGGGACGGACTAATCCAGTACTTC	CATSRDGLIQYF
TRBJ2-7	.	.	TRBV10-3	TGTGCCATCAGTGGACAGAGCTACGAGCAGTACTTC	CAISGQSYEQYF
TRBJ2-7	once	TRBD1	TRBV7-9	TGTGCCAGCAGCTTGACAGGGGCCTACGAGCAGTACTTC	CASSLTGAYEQYF
TRBJ1-2	.	TRBD1	TRBV27	TGTGCCAGCAGCATTGACAGGGGTAGTGGCTACACCTTC	CASSIDRGSGYTF
TRBJ2-5	.	.	TRBV29-1	TGCAGCGGCCGGGCTGGAGGGACCCAGTACTTC	CSGRAGGTQYF
TRBJ1-2	.	.	TRBV30	TGTGCCTTTCCCGGGGGCTATGGCTACACCTTC	CAFPGGYGYTF
TRBJ1-2	once	.	TRBV7-9	TGTGCCAGCCAACAACAGGAGTTCTATGGCTACACCTTC	CASQQQEFYGYTF
TRBJ1-2	.	TRBD1	TRBV5-6	TGTGCCAGCAGCCGGGCCCCAGGGGGGCAGGGTGGATATGGCTACACCTTC	CASSRAPGGQGGYGYTF
TRBJ2-1	.	TRBD1	TRBV11-1	TGTGCCAGCAGCCCCACCGGGACAGGGCCCCATGAGCAGTTCTTC	CASSPTGTGPHEQFF
TRBJ2-7	.	.	TRBV5-4	TGTGCCAGCAGCCGGGAGACGAGCTCCTACGAGCAGTACTTC	CASSRETSSYEQYF
TRBJ2-2	.	.	TRBV27	TGTGCCAGCAGTTTATTAGGGACAAGGGAGCTGTTTTTT	CASSLLGTRELFF
TRBJ1-3	.	.	TRBV5-4	TGTGCCAGCAGCCAGGGGCCCTCGGGAAACACCATATATTTT	CASSQGPSGNTIYF
TRBJ2-5	.	TRBD2	TRBV5-1	TGCGCCAGCAGCTTGCTGGCCAGCGGGGGGCAAGAGACCCAGTACTTC	CASSLLASGGQETQYF
TRBJ1-5	.	.	TRBV28	TGTGCCAGCAGCCCAGTTCCACATTCCGGGGGGAGCAATCAGCCCCAGCATTTT	CASSPVPHSGGSNQPQHF
TRBJ2-7	.	.	TRBV6-1	TGTGCCAGCAGTGAGGAAGGGGACTACGAGCAGTACTTC	CASSEEGDYEQYF
TRBJ1-3	.	.	TRBV27	TGTGCCAGCAGGGGGAGCTCTGGAAACACCATATATTTT	CASRGSSGNTIYF
TRBJ2-1	.	TRBD2	TRBV27	TGTGCCAGCACCCGAACCCTGGGCGGGAGCTTAGGCAATGAGCAGTTCTTC	CASTRTLGGSLGNEQFF
TRBJ2-7	once	TRBD1	TRBV3-1/TRBV3-2	TGTGCCAGCAGCCGGTACCGGGACAGGGACTACGAGCAGTACTTC	CASSRYRDRDYEQYF
TRBJ1-1	.	.	TRBV6-5	TGTGCCAGCAAAGCGTCCGGGAACACTGAAGCTTTCTTT	CASKASGNTEAFF
TRBJ1-3	.	TRBD1	TRBV28	TGTGCCAGCAGTTTGGGAGTCGGGACAGGGGCTGGAAACACCATATATTTT	CASSLGVGTGAGNTIYF
TRBJ1-2	.	TRBD1	TRBV27	TGTGCCAGCAGTCTTGGACAGGGTGTAAATACGAGGGATGGCTACACCTTC	CASSLGQGVNTRDGYTF
TRBJ1-2	few	.	TRBV4-3	TGCGCCAGCAGCCGACCCTCGACGGAGCTTTTTCGGAATGGCTACACCTTC	CASSRPSTELFRNGYTF
TRBJ1-5	.	TRBD1	TRBV28	TGTGCCAGCAGGCTTCCGGGACAGAATCAGCCCCAGCATTTT	CASRLPGQNQPQHF
TRBJ2-1	.	TRBD2	TRBV9	TGTGCCAGCAGCCCCAGCGGCGGGGGGGTGTGGGAGCAGTTCTTC	CASSPSGGGVWEQFF
TRBJ2-7	.	.	TRBV28	TGTGCCAGCAGTATTCACAGATACTACGAGCAGTACTTC	CASSIHRYYEQYF
TRBJ1-2	.	.	TRBV19	TGTGCCAGTAGTATAGGGGGACATCTCAACTATGGCTACACCTTC	CASSIGGHLNYGYTF
TRBJ2-2	.	.	TRBV11-3	TGTGCCAGCAGCTTAATCGACACCGGGGAGCTGTTTTTT	CASSLIDTGELFF
TRBJ2-7	.	.	TRBV6-2/TRBV6-3	TGTGCCAGCAGTTACCAAGGGACTGGCGCCTACGAGCAGTACTTC	CASSYQGTGAYEQYF